This T cell receptor beta chain appears in the sequencing data of a study of identifying expanded T cells in peripheral blood. Study-wide results and limits: About 1.2 clones differed between technical replicates, versus roughly 17 and 20 over time. Across healthy donors, higher total template counts meant significantly greater roughly two-week count variance.

Collection occurred without any documented infections or immune events in donors. Here immunoSEQ multiplex PCR was the method, and the copy in TCRdb shows in-frame clones only, minus some. The repertoire holds 83,000 or so clones, with roughly 86% as singletons. As concerns this clone: The target antigen is unknown.

The sequence was collected from a person aged 18 to 69 in good health. The sequenced sample consisted of blood.

CDR3 residues: CASTGGAGVLYEQYF. As DNA, the CDR3 is TGTGCCAGCACCGGGGGCGCTGGAGTTCTTTACGAGCAGTACTTC. This chain joins TRBV5-6 and TRBJ2-7; D tentatively fits TRBD1 or TRBD2 (6 bases each). The CDR3 consists of 15 residues. Trimming pared 6 bases from V and 4 bases from J, leaving 20 bases between. Germline V lookup: CDR1 SGHDT, CDR2 YYEEEE. The variable domain in full, completed from reference TRBV5-6 and TRBJ2-7, reads DAGVTQSPTHLIKTRGQQVTLRCSPKSGHDTVSWYQQALGQGPQFIFQYYEEEERQRGNFPDRFSGHQFPNYSSELNVNALLLGDSALYLCASTGGAGVLYEQYFGPGTRLTVT.